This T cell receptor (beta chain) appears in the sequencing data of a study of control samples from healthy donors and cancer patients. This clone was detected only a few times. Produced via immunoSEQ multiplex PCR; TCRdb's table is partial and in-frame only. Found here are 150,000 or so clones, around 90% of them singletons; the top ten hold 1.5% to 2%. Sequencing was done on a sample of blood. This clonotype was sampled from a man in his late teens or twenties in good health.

CDR3 residues: CSASAGQTNQPQHF. The CDR3 DNA follows: TGCAGTGCAAGTGCGGGACAGACCAATCAGCCCCAGCATTTT. V gene TRBV20-1 combines with J gene TRBJ1-5, with TRBD1 identical over 7 bases. CDR1 is DFQATT, CDR2 SNEGSKA, per germline (reference sequence). This CDR3 spans 14 amino acids. The V segment lost 6 bases and the J segment 3 bases; nucleotides outside the gene matches: 8.